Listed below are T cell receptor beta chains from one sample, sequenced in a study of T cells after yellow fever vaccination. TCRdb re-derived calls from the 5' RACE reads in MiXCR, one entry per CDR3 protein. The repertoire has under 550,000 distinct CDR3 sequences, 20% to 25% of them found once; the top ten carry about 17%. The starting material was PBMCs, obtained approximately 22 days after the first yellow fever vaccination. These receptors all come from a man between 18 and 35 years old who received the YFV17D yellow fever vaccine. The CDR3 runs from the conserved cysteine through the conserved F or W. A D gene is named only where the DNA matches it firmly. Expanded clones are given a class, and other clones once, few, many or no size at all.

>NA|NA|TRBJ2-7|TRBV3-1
TGTGCCAGCAGCAACGGGCGAGCGAGCGAGCAGTACTTC
CASSNGRASEQYF
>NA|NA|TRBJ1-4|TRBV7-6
TGTGCCAGCAGCGAGCTCCAAGGATCCCTGGGAGAACTGTTTTTT
CASSELQGSLGELFF
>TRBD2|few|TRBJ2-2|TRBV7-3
TGTGCCAGCAGCTTATCGGTAGCGGGGGGGCCCGGCGGGGAGCTGTTTTTT
CASSLSVAGGPGGELFF
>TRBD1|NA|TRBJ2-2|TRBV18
TGTGCCAGCTCCTTGGACAGGGGGCCCACCGGGGAGCTGTTTTTT
CASSLDRGPTGELFF
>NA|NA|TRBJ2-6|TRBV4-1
TGCGCCAGCAGCCAAGCTTGGGGGGCCAACGTCCTGACTTTC
CASSQAWGANVLTF
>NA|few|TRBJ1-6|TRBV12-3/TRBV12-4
TGTGCCAGCAGTTTAGACAGAGGACTCAGCGCACCCCTCCACTTT
CASSLDRGLSAPLHF
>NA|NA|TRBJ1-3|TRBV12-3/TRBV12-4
TGTGCCAGCAGTACAACCAGGGGCGCCGGTGGAAACACCATATATTTT
CASSTTRGAGGNTIYF
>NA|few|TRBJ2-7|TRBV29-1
TGCAGCGTTTCCAGGGCAGGGATGGACGTGAACGAGCAGTACTTC
CSVSRAGMDVNEQYF
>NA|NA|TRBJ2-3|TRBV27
TGTGCCAGCAGTTTATTACCGGGGGTGATGTCAGATACGCAGTATTTT
CASSLLPGVMSDTQYF
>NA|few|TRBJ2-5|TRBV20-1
TGCAGTGCTAGTGGGGTAGATCTCACGCAAGAGACCCAGTACTTC
CSASGVDLTQETQYF
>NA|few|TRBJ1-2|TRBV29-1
TGCAGCGTTGACTGGGGGGATACCTTC
CSVDWGDTF
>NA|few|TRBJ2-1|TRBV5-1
TGCGCCAGCAGCTTGTTTTTCGCAGGGAGGAATGAGCAGTTCTTC
CASSLFFAGRNEQFF
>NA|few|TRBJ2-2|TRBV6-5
TGTGCCAGCAGTTCGCCGGGACAGAACACCGGGGAGCTGTTTTTT
CASSSPGQNTGELFF
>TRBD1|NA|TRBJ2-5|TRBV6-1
TGTGCCAGCAGACCCGGACAGGGGGCAGAGACCCAGTACTTC
CASRPGQGAETQYF
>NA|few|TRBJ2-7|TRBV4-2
TGTGCCAGCAGCCACCAGGAGGGTAGGACCTACGAGCAGTACTTC
CASSHQEGRTYEQYF
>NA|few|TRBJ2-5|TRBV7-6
TGTGCCAGCAGCTCCGGGCAGGGGAGTTGGGAGACCCAGTACTTC
CASSSGQGSWETQYF
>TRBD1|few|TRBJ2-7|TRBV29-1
TGCAGCGTTGAATCCAACTTCGGGACAGGGGTCGAGCAGTACTTC
CSVESNFGTGVEQYF
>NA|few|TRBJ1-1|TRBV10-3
TGTGCCGCCCGAGGGGGGACGAACACTGAAGCTTTCTTT
CAARGGTNTEAFF
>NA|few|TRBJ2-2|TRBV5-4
TGTGCCAGCAGCGGCGAAACAGGAGTTCGAGCAGGGGAGCTGTTTTTT
CASSGETGVRAGELFF
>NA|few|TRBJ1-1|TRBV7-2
TGTGCCAGCAGCTTAGTCACCGCTTTCTTT
CASSLVTAFF
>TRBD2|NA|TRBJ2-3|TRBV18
TGTGCCAGCTCACCCTACTGGACTAGCGGGGGCCTCGTGGGCACAGATACGCAGTATTTT
CASSPYWTSGGLVGTDTQYF
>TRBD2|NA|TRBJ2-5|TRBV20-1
TGCAGTGCTAGGCAAGCGGGGGAAACCCAGTACTTC
CSARQAGETQYF
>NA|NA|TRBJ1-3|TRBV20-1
TGCAGTGCCCCGGGGGAAGGTTTCTTTGGAAACACCATATATTTT
CSAPGEGFFGNTIYF
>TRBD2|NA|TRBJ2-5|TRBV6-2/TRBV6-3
TGTGCCAGCAGTTACCGAACCGGGACTAGCACAAACCCGGGGGAGACCCAGTACTTC
CASSYRTGTSTNPGETQYF
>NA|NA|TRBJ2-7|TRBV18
TGTGCCAGCTCATACCCCGCCCGGTCCTACGAGCAGTACTTC
CASSYPARSYEQYF
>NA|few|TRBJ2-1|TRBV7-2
TGTGCCAGCAGCTTAACCAGGGACAATGAGCAGTTCTTC
CASSLTRDNEQFF
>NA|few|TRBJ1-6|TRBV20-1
TGCAGTGCAACGACTAGGGGGTGGGGTTCACCCCTCCACTTT
CSATTRGWGSPLHF
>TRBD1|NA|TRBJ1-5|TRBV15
TGTGCCACCAGTTACGACAGGGGGAATCAGCCCCAGCATTTT
CATSYDRGNQPQHF
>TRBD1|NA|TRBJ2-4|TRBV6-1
TGTGCCAGCAGTGGTGGTGACAGGGGGCGCTGGAATTTAAACATTCAGTACTTC
CASSGGDRGRWNLNIQYF
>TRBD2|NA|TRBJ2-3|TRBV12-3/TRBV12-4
TGTGCCAGCAGTATGAGCGGGAGGGCTGATACGCAGTATTTT
CASSMSGRADTQYF
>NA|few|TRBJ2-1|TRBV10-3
TGTGCCAGCGCCTCCGGGGGAGGGGGCAATGAGCAGTTCTTC
CASASGGGGNEQFF
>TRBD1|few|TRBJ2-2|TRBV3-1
TGTGCCAGCAGCGGCCGGGACAGGGATACCGGGGAGCTGTTTTTT
CASSGRDRDTGELFF
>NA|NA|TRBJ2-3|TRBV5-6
TGTGCCAGCAGCTGGGGCGAGATAGGGACAGATACGCAGTATTTT
CASSWGEIGTDTQYF
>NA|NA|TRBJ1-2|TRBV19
TGTGCCAGTACGATCGGGGCAGGGACTGGCTACACCTTC
CASTIGAGTGYTF
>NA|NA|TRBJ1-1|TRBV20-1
TGCAGTGCTAGAGATTATCGGCTGAACACTGAAGCTTTCTTT
CSARDYRLNTEAFF
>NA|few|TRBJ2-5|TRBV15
TGTGCCACCAACGAGGGAAGGTGGGAGACCCAGTACTTC
CATNEGRWETQYF
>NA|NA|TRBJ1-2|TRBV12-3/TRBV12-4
TGTGCCACTCGGGGCGAGACTAACTATGGCTACACCTTC
CATRGETNYGYTF
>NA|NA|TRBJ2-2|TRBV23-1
TGCGCCAGCAGTCAGTCGGCGGGGCGGAATATCGGGGAGCTGTTTTTT
CASSQSAGRNIGELFF
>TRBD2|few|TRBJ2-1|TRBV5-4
TGTGCCAGCAGCTATGGGACTAGCGGGCACAATGAGCAGTTCTTC
CASSYGTSGHNEQFF
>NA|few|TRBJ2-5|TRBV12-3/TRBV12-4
TGTGCCAGCAGCCTGGCTATAAAAGAGACCCAGTACTTC
CASSLAIKETQYF
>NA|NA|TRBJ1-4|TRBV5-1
TGCGCCAGCAGCTTGGTGTTAGCGACTAATGAAAAACTGTTTTTT
CASSLVLATNEKLFF
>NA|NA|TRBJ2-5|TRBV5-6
TGTGCCAGCAGCTTGTTCCTCAGGGGAGGCGAGACCCAGTACTTC
CASSLFLRGGETQYF
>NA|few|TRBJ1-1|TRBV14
TGTGCCAGCAGCCATAACCGGCTGATCCGGAGCACTGAAGCTTTCTTT
CASSHNRLIRSTEAFF
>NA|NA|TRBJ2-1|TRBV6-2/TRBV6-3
TGTGCCAGCAGTCCCCAGGACCGAACTGTCGACTTC
CASSPQDRTVDF
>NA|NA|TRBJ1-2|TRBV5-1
TGCGCCAGCAGCCCAACTCCGGAAGCGCATGGCTACACCTTC
CASSPTPEAHGYTF
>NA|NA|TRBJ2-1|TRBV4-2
TGTGCCAGCAGCCTCGGGCCCCTCTGCGGACAGAATGAGCAGTTCTTC
CASSLGPLCGQNEQFF
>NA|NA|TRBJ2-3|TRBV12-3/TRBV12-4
TGTGCCAGCAGTTTTGTGGCAGGTCCTGATACGCAGTATTTT
CASSFVAGPDTQYF
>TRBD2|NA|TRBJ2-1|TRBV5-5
TGTGCCAGCAGCCGGACTAGCGACTCCTACAATGAGCAGTTCTTC
CASSRTSDSYNEQFF
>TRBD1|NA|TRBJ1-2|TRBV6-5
TGTGCCAGCAGTTACTCGGCCAGGGGGGGCTATGGCTACACCTTC
CASSYSARGGYGYTF
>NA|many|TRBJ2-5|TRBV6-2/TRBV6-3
TGTGCCAGCAGTCCGGGACTAGAGACCCAGTACTTC
CASSPGLETQYF
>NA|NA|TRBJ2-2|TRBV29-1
TGCAGCGTTGTGACACGAAACACCGGGGAGCTGTTTTTT
CSVVTRNTGELFF
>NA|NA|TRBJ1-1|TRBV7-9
TGTGCCAGCAGATCGGACGGAATGAACACTGAAGCTTTCTTT
CASRSDGMNTEAFF
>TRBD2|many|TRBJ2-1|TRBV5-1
TGCGCCAGCAGGATTCGGGTGCGGGGGGGGTCCTACAATGAGCAGTTCTTC
CASRIRVRGGSYNEQFF